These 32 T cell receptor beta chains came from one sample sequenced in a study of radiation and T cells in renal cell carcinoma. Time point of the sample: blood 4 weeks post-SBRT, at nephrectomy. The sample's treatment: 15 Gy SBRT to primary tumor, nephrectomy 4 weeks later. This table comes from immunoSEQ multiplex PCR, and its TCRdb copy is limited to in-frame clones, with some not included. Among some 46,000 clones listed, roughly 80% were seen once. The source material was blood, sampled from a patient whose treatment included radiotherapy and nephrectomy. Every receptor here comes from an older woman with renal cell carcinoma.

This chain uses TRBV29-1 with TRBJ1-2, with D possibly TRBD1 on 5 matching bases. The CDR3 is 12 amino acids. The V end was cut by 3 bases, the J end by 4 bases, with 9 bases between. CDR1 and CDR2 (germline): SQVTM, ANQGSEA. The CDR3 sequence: CSVDPGLYGYTF. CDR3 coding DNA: TGCAGCGTTGACCCGGGACTCTATGGCTACACCTTC. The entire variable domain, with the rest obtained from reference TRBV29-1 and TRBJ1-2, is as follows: SAVISQKPSRDICQRGTSLTIQCQVDSQVTMMFWYRQQPGQSLTLIATANQGSEATYESGFVIDKFPISRPNLTFSTLTVSNMSPEDSSIYLCSVDPGLYGYTFGSGTRLTVV.

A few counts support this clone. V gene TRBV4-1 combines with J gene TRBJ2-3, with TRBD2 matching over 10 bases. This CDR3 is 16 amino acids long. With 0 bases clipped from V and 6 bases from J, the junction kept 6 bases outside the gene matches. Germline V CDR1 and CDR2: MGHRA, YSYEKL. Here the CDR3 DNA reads TGCGCCAGCAGCCAAGATAGGCTAGCGGGGGTGGATACGCAGTATTTT. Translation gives CASSQDRLAGVDTQYF.

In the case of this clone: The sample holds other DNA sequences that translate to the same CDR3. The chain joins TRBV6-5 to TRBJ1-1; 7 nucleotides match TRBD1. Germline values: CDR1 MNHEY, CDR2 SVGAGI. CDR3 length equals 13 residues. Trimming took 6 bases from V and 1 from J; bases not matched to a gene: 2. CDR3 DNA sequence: TGTGCCAGCAGCCGACAGGGGAACACTGAAGCTTTCTTT. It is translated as CASSRQGNTEAFF.

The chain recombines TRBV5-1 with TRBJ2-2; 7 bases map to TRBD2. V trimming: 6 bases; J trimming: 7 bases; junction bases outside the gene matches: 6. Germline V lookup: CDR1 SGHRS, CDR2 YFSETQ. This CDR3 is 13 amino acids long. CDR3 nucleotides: TGCGCCAGCACGGGCGGGAGTGGCGGGGAGCTGTTTTTT. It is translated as CASTGGSGGELFF.

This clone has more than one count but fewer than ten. The chain's CDR3 is CASSRTSGSLHNEQFF. CDR3 coding DNA: TGTGCCAGTAGTCGGACTAGCGGGAGTCTCCACAATGAGCAGTTCTTC. The rearrangement links TRBV19 to TRBJ2-1, with 13 bases identical to TRBD2. The CDR3 has 16 amino acids. V lost 5 bases to trimming and J lost 5 bases; unmatched junction nucleotides: 6. CDR1 and CDR2 from the germline V gene are LNHDA and SQIVND (reference sequence).

The CDR3 nucleotides are TGTGCCAGTCAAACCGGGACTAGCGGTTACAATGAGCAGTTCTTC. Protein sequence: CASQTGTSGYNEQFF. This chain uses TRBV19 with TRBJ2-1, with 11 bases matching TRBD2. Germline lookup yields CDR1 LNHDA and CDR2 SQIVND (reference sequence). V trimming: 8 bases; J trimming: 4 bases; junction bases outside the gene matches: 7. This CDR3 region has 15 residues.

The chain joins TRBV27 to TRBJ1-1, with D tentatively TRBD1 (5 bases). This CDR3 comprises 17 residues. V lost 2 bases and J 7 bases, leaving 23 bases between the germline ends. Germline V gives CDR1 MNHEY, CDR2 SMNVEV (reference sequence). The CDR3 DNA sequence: TGTGCCAGCAGTTTAAATTTTGACAGTGCCAGACGGGGTGAAGCTTTCTTT. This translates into CASSLNFDSARRGEAFF.

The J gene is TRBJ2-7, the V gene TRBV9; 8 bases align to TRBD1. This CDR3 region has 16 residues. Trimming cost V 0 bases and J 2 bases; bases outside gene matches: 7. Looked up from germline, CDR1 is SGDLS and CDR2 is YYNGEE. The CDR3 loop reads CASSVGLQGAPYEQYF. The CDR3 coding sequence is TGTGCCAGCAGCGTAGGTCTTCAGGGGGCTCCCTACGAGCAGTACTTC.

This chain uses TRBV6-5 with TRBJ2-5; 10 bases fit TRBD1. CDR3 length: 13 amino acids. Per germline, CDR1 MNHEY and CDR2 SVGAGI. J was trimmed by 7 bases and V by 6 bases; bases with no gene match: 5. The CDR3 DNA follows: TGTGCCAGCAGAGGGGGACAGGGGATGACCCAGTACTTC. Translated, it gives CASRGGQGMTQYF.

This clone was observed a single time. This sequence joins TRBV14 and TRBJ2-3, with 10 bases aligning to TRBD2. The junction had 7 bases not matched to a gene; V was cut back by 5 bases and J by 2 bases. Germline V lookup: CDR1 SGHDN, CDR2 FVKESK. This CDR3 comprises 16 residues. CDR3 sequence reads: CASSRGLAENTDTQYF. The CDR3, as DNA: TGTGCCAGCAGCAGAGGACTAGCGGAAAACACAGATACGCAGTATTTT.

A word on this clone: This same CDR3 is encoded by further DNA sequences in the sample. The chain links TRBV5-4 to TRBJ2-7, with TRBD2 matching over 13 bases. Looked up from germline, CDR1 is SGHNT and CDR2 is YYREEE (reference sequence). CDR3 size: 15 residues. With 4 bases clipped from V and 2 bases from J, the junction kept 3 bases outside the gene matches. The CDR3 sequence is CASSPGTSGTYEQYF. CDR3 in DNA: TGTGCCAGCAGCCCCGGGACTAGCGGGACCTACGAGCAGTACTTC.

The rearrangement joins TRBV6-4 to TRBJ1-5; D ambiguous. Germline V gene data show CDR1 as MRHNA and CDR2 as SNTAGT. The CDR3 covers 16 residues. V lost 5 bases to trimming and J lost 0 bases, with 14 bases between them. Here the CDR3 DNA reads TGTGCCAGCAGTTTCTCTCTCACGGGTAGCAATCAGCCCCAGCATTTT. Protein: CASSFSLTGSNQPQHF.

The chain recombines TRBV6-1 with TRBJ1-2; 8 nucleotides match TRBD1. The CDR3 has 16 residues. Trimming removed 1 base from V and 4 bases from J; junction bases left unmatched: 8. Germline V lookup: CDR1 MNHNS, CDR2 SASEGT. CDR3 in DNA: TGTGCCAGCAGTGAAGATCGGACAGGGTGGGGCTATGGCTACACCTTC. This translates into CASSEDRTGWGYGYTF.

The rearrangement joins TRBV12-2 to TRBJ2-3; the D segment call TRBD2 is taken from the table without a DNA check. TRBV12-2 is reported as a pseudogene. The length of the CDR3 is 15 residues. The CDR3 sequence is CASPWPERAADTQYF. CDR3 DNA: TGTGCAAGTCCTTGGCCTGAGCGGGCTGCAGATACGCAGTATTTT.

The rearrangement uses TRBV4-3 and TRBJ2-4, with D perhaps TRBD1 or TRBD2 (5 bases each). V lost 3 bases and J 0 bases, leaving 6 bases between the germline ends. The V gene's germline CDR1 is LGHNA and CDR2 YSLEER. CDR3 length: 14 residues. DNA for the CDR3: TGCGCCAGCAGCCAGGGGACAGCCAAAAACATTCAGTACTTC. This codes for CASSQGTAKNIQYF.

CDR3 residues: CASSFGRTSSLSEQYF. The DNA of the CDR3 is TGTGCCAGCAGTTTCGGCCGGACGTCAAGTCTATCCGAGCAGTACTTC. The chain links TRBV27 to TRBJ2-7; D is unresolved. The CDR3 is made up of 16 amino acids. V lost 3 bases, J lost 6 bases, and 21 bases lay in between. In germline, CDR1 is MNHEY, CDR2 SMNVEV (reference sequence).

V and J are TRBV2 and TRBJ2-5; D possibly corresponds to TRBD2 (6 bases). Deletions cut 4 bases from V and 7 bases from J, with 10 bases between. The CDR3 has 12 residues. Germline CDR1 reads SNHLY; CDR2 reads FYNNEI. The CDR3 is CASSAGDGTQYF. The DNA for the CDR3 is TGTGCCAGCAGTGCGGGGGACGGGACCCAGTACTTC.

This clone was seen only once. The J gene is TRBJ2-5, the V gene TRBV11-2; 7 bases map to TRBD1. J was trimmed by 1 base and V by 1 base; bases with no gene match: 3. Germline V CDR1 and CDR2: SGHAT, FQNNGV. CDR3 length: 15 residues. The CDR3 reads CASSLGQGPQETQYF. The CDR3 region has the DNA TGTGCCAGCAGCTTAGGACAGGGACCCCAAGAGACCCAGTACTTC.

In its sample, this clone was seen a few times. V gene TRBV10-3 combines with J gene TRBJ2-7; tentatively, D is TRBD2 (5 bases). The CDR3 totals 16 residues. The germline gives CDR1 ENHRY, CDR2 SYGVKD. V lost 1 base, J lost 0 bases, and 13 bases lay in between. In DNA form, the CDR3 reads TGTGCCATCAGTGAGTACGGGGTAGGGAGCTCCTACGAGCAGTACTTC. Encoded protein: CAISEYGVGSSYEQYF.

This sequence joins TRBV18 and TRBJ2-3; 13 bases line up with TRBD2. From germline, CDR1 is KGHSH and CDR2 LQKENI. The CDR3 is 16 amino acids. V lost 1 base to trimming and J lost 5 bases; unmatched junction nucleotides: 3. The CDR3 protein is CASSPRLAGGEDTQYF. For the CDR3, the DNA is TGTGCCAGCTCACCACGACTAGCGGGGGGTGAAGATACGCAGTATTTT.

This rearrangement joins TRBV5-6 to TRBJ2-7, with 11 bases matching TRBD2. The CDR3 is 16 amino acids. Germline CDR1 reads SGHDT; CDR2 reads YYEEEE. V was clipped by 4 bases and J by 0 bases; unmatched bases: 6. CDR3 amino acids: CASSPGTSGFSYEQYF. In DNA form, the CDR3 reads TGTGCCAGCAGCCCCGGGACTAGCGGTTTCTCCTACGAGCAGTACTTC.

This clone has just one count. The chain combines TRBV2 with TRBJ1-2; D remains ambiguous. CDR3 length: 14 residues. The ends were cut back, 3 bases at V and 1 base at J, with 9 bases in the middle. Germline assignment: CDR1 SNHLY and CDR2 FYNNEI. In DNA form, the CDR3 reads TGTGCCAGCAGTGAGGGCAGTCTTAACTATGGCTACACCTTC. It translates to CASSEGSLNYGYTF.

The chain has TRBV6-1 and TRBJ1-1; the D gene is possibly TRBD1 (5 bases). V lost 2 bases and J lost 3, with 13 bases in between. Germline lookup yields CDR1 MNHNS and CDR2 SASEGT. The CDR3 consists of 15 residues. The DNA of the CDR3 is TGTGCCAGCAGTGAACGCCGGCAGGGCGACACTGAAGCTTTCTTT. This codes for CASSERRQGDTEAFF.

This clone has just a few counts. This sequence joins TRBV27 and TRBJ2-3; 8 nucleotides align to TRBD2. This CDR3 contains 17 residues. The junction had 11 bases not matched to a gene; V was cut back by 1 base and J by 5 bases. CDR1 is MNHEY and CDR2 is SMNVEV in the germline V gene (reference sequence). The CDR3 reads CASSLFGGGPGVDTQYF. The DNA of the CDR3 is TGTGCCAGCAGTTTATTCGGCGGGGGGCCCGGTGTAGATACGCAGTATTTT.

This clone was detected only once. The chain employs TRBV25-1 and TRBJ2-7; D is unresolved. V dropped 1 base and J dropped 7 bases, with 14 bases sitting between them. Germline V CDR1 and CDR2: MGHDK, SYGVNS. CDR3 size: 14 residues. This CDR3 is CASSESVRMEEQYF. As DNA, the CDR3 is TGTGCCAGCAGTGAATCGGTGAGGATGGAAGAGCAGTACTTC.

The CDR3 nucleotides are TGTGCCATCAGTGGTTCCTCCTCCTACGAGCAGTACTTC. Amino acid sequence: CAISGSSSYEQYF. The chain carries TRBV10-3 and TRBJ2-7; D unresolved. CDR3 length: 13 amino acids. Germline-derived CDR1 and CDR2 are ENHRY and SYGVKD. Between the trimmed V and J ends, which lost 4 bases and 0 bases, there was a span of 7 bases.

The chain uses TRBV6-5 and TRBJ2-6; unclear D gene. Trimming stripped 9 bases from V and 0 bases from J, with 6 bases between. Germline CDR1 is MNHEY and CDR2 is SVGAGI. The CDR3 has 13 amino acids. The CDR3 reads CARFLSGANVLTF. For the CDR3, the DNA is TGTGCCAGATTTCTCTCTGGGGCCAACGTCCTGACTTTC.

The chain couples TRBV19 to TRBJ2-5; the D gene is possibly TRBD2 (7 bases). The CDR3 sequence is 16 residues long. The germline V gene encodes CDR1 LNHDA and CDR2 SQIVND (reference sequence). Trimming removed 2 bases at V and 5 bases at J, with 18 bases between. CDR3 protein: CASSIRGGGARETQYF. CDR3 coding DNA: TGTGCCAGTAGTATACGTGGAGGGGGGGCTCGGGAGACCCAGTACTTC.

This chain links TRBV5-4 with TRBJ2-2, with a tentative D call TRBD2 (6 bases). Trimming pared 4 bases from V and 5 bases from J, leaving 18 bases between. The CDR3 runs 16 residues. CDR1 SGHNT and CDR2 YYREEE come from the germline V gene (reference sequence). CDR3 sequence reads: CASSPSVGGGTGELFF. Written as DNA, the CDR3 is TGTGCCAGCAGCCCGTCGGTCGGGGGTGGAACCGGGGAGCTGTTTTTT. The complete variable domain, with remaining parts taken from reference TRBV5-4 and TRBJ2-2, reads ETGVTQSPTHLIKTRGQQVTLRCSSQSGHNTVSWYQQALGQGPQFIFQYYREEENGRGNFPPRFSGLQFPNYSSELNVNALELDDSALYLCASSPSVGGGTGELFFGEGSRLTVL.

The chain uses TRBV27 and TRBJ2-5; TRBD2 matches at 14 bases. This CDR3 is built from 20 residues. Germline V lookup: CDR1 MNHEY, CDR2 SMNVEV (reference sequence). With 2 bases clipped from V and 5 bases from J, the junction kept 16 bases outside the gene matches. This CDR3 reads CASSLRWGGLAGGGRETQYF. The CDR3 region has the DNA TGTGCCAGCAGTTTACGATGGGGAGGACTAGCGGGAGGTGGTAGGGAGACCCAGTACTTC.

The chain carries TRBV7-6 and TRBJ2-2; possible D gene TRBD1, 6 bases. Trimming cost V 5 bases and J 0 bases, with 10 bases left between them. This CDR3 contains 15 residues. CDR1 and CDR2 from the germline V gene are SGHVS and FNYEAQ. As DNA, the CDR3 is TGTGCCAGCAGCGGAAGGACAGCGAACACCGGGGAGCTGTTTTTT. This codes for CASSGRTANTGELFF.

In nucleotides, the CDR3 is TGTGCCAGCGGGGGGACGGGATGGAATGAGCAGTTCTTC. Translating gives CASGGTGWNEQFF. V gene TRBV7-9 combines with J gene TRBJ2-1, with TRBD2 as a possible D gene (6 bases). Trimming took 8 bases from V and 7 from J, leaving 15 bases between them. The germline gives CDR1 SEHNR, CDR2 FQNEAQ (reference sequence). The length of the CDR3 is 13 residues. The full variable domain, completed using reference TRBV7-9 and TRBJ2-1, is DTGVSQNPRHKITKRGQNVTFRCDPISEHNRLYWYRQTLGQGPEFLTYFQNEAQLEKSRLLSDRFSAERPKGSFSTLEIQRTEQGDSAMYLCASGGTGWNEQFFGPGTRLTVL.